The TCR beta chain under discussion was sequenced for a study of cytomegalovirus exposure and HLA in healthy donors. Germline assignment: CDR1 MNHEY and CDR2 SVGAGI. Trimming pared 6 bases from V and 7 bases from J, leaving 15 bases between. There are 13 residues in the CDR3. With 60 Vbeta and 13 Jbeta primers, the PCR was carried out. Sequencing used immunoSEQ multiplex PCR; TCRdb keeps in-frame clones, though not all of them. The repertoire consists of 100,000 to 150,000 clones, with 80% to 90% occurring once and the leading ten covering about 3%. Material for sequencing was PBMCs. This chain uses TRBV6-5 with TRBJ1-2; D possibly corresponds to TRBD1 (5 bases). This receptor was taken from a woman aged 18-35 years in good health and CMV-seropositive. The CDR3: CASSYGREAGYTF. The CDR3 nucleotides read TGTGCCAGCAGCTACGGCAGGGAGGCTGGCTACACCTTC.